The 19 T cell receptor beta chains listed next were all sequenced from one sample in a study of blood T cell repertoires in COVID-19. This table comes from immunoSEQ multiplex PCR, and its TCRdb copy is limited to in-frame clones, with some not included. The sample carries 60,000 or so clones, 80% to 90% recorded once. What was sequenced was peripheral blood. These receptors were taken from a man aged 55 to 70 with acute or convalescent COVID-19.

The rearrangement uses TRBV6-1 and TRBJ1-2; a possible D gene is TRBD1 (5 bases). The CDR3 contains 16 residues. V dropped 4 bases and J dropped 3 bases, with 18 bases sitting between them. Germline CDR1 MNHNS, CDR2 SASEGT. The CDR3 reads CASSAILWGVDYGYTF. The CDR3 DNA sequence: TGTGCCAGCAGTGCGATCCTTTGGGGGGTAGACTATGGCTACACCTTC.

The CDR3 spells CASSPSTGGKGELFF. In DNA form, the CDR3 reads TGTGCCAGCAGCCCATCCACAGGGGGCAAAGGGGAGCTGTTTTTT. The chain uses TRBV7-3 and TRBJ2-2, with 9 bases fitting TRBD1. Germline loops: CDR1 SGHTA, CDR2 FQGTGA. The CDR3 runs 15 residues. Trimming took 5 bases from V and 8 from J; bases not matched to a gene: 9.

This rearrangement joins TRBV25-1 to TRBJ2-2, with D tentatively TRBD1 (6 bases). Germline-derived CDR1 and CDR2 are MGHDK and SYGVNS. The V end was cut by 4 bases, the J end by 9 bases, with 15 bases between. CDR3 length: 14 amino acids. The CDR3 bases are TGTGCCAGCAGTGGAACAGGGTTGGTCAGGGAGCTGTTTTTT. It is translated as CASSGTGLVRELFF.

The rearrangement links TRBV11-2 to TRBJ1-1, with D perhaps TRBD1 (6 bases). The V and J ends lost 5 bases and 4 bases respectively, with 14 bases between them. CDR1 and CDR2 from the germline V gene are SGHAT and FQNNGV. The CDR3 extends over 14 amino acids. CDR3 sequence reads: CASSPRAGATEAFF. The CDR3 DNA sequence: TGTGCCAGCAGCCCGAGGGCGGGGGCCACTGAAGCTTTCTTT.

The chain couples TRBV12-3 or TRBV12-4 to TRBJ1-1; 7 bases match TRBD1. J gave up 7 bases and V 6 bases, and 5 bases lay outside the gene matches. This CDR3 has 12 amino acids. The CDR3 spells CASSPDRVEAFF. CDR3 DNA sequence: TGTGCCAGCAGCCCAGACAGGGTTGAAGCTTTCTTT.

V gene TRBV7-8 combines with J gene TRBJ2-1; possibly TRBD1 for D (5 bases). Deletions cut 1 base from V and 4 bases from J, with 8 bases between. The CDR3 contains 14 residues. The germline V gene has CDR1 SGHVS and CDR2 FQNEAQ. CDR3 sequence: CASSLDRQYNEQFF. Here the CDR3 DNA reads TGTGCCAGCAGCTTAGACCGACAGTACAATGAGCAGTTCTTC.

The J gene is TRBJ1-1, the V gene TRBV30; D ambiguous. From germline, CDR1 is GTSNPN and CDR2 SVGIG (reference sequence). V dropped 3 bases and J dropped 5 bases, with 13 bases sitting between them. CDR3 length: 13 residues. The CDR3: CAWSETDGTEAFF. CDR3 DNA sequence: TGTGCCTGGAGCGAAACAGACGGTACTGAAGCTTTCTTT.

This clone appeared a few times. The V and J genes are TRBV4-1 and TRBJ1-3; D remains unclear. This CDR3 contains 15 residues. Germline loops: CDR1 MGHRA, CDR2 YSYEKL. V dropped 1 base and J dropped 0 bases, with 7 bases sitting between them. The CDR3 protein is CASSQVSYSGNTIYF. CDR3 sequence (DNA): TGCGCCAGCAGCCAAGTTTCCTACTCTGGAAACACCATATATTTT.

This chain joins TRBV5-1 and TRBJ1-6; 7 bases are shared with TRBD1. Germline V gene lookup returns CDR1 SGHRS and CDR2 YFSETQ. V lost 4 bases, J lost 10 bases, and 11 bases stayed unmatched. The CDR3 sequence is 15 residues long. CDR3 in amino acids: CASSGDLGTVSPLHF. The CDR3 DNA reads as TGCGCCAGCAGCGGAGACCTCGGGACAGTCTCACCCCTCCACTTT.

The rearrangement links TRBV7-3 to TRBJ2-7; 8 bases agree with TRBD2. CDR1 is SGHTA, CDR2 FQGTGA, per germline. This CDR3 has 15 amino acids. The V segment lost 6 bases and the J segment 3 bases; nucleotides outside the gene matches: 10. In nucleotides, the CDR3 is TGTGCCAGCAGTCTTGACGGGGGGGCAATCTACGAGCAGTACTTC. It specifies CASSLDGGAIYEQYF.

This chain links TRBV12-5 with TRBJ1-1, with D perhaps matching TRBD1 (6 bases). CDR3 length: 14 amino acids. Trimming stripped 1 base from V and 2 bases from J, with 8 bases between. Germline values: CDR1 LGHNT, CDR2 FRNRAP. The CDR3: CASGLGTVNTEAFF. The DNA for the CDR3 is TGTGCTAGTGGTTTGGGGACAGTTAACACTGAAGCTTTCTTT.

This chain uses TRBV19 with TRBJ2-2; 7 bases line up with TRBD1. The V and J ends lost 8 bases and 1 base, in that order; junction bases with no gene match: 7. The CDR3 length is 15 residues. In germline, CDR1 is LNHDA, CDR2 SQIVND (reference sequence). This chain's CDR3 is CASGTGTVNTGELFF. In nucleotides, the CDR3 is TGTGCCAGTGGCACCGGGACAGTGAACACCGGGGAGCTGTTTTTT.

This clone has a single count. The chain links TRBV2 to TRBJ2-5; 8 positions match TRBD2. Germline loops: CDR1 SNHLY, CDR2 FYNNEI. V lost 7 bases and J lost 3; bases outside the gene matches: 7. This CDR3 has 14 residues. The CDR3 loop is CASNSGGPKETQYF. The CDR3 region has the DNA TGTGCCAGCAACAGCGGGGGACCTAAAGAGACCCAGTACTTC.

This chain joins TRBV3-1 (or the pseudogene TRBV3-2) and TRBJ2-3; D unclear. The CDR3 totals 13 residues. V lost 1 base and J lost 3, with 5 bases in between. Germline-derived CDR1 and CDR2 are LGHDT and YNNKEL (reference sequence). In nucleotides, the CDR3 is TGTGCCAGCAGCCAAGGCGGTACAGATACGCAGTATTTT. It codes for CASSQGGTDTQYF.

V gene TRBV2 combines with J gene TRBJ1-2, with D possibly TRBD1 on 6 matching bases. Germline CDR1 and CDR2: SNHLY and FYNNEI. The CDR3 extends over 15 amino acids. The ends were cut back, 7 bases at V and 5 bases at J, with 20 bases in the middle. The CDR3, as DNA: TGTGCCAGCACCCCCCTGGGAGGGGGTGGGTATGGCTACACCTTC. It yields the protein CASTPLGGGGYGYTF.

This clone was counted between two and nine times. The chain has TRBV5-1 and TRBJ1-2; 8 nucleotides match TRBD1. With 4 bases clipped from V and 7 bases from J, the junction kept 12 bases outside the gene matches. CDR3 length: 15 amino acids. The germline gives CDR1 SGHRS, CDR2 YFSETQ. The CDR3 sequence is CASSPGGQGAVGYTF. The CDR3 DNA follows: TGCGCCAGCAGCCCGGGCGGGCAGGGGGCTGTTGGCTACACCTTC.

This clone showed up just once. The chain has TRBV20-1 and TRBJ2-7; weak D call: TRBD1 (6 bases). Germline-derived CDR1 and CDR2 are DFQATT and SNEGSKA (reference sequence). The CDR3 is made up of 11 amino acids. The V and J ends lost 6 bases and 5 bases respectively, with 11 bases between them. The CDR3 region has the DNA TGCAGTGCCAGACAGGAAAACGAGCAGTACTTC. This codes for CSARQENEQYF.

The chain combines TRBV6-6 with TRBJ2-1, with 8 bases lining up with TRBD1. Germline loops: CDR1 MNHNY, CDR2 SVGAGI (reference sequence). The J segment lost 0 bases and the V segment lost 5 bases, leaving 3 bases of the junction unmatched. There are 15 residues in the CDR3. CDR3 loop: CASSGQGSSYNEQFF. The CDR3 DNA is TGTGCCAGCAGTGGACAGGGAAGCTCCTACAATGAGCAGTTCTTC.

This clone was observed once. This chain joins TRBV3-1 (or the pseudogene TRBV3-2) and TRBJ1-2; possibly TRBD1 for D (5 bases). V shed 2 bases and J shed 3 bases, with 7 bases lying between them. Germline loops: CDR1 LGHDT, CDR2 YNNKEL (reference sequence). The CDR3 is 13 amino acids. CDR3 nucleotide sequence: TGTGCCAGCAGCCAACTAGGGGACTATGGCTACACCTTC. Protein sequence: CASSQLGDYGYTF.